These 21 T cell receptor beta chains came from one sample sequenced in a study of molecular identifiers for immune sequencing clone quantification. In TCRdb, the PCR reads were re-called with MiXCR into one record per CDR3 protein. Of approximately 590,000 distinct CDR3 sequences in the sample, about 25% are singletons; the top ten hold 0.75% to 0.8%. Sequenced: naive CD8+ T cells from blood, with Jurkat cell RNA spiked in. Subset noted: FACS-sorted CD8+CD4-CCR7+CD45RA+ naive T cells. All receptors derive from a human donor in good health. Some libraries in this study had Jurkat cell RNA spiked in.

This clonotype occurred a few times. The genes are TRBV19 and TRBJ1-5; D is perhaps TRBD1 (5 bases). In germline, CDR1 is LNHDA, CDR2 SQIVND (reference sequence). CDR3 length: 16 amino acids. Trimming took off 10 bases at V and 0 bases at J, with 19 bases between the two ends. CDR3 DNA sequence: TGTGCCATCGGACACCCCGGTGCGTATAGCAATCAGCCCCAGCATTTT. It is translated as CAIGHPGAYSNQPQHF. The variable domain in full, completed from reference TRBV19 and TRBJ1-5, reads DGGITQSPKYLFRKEGQNVTLSCEQNLNHDAMYWYRQDPGQGLRLIYYSQIVNDFQKGDIAEGYSVSREKKESFPLTVTSAQKNPTAFYLCAIGHPGAYSNQPQHFGDGTRLSIL.

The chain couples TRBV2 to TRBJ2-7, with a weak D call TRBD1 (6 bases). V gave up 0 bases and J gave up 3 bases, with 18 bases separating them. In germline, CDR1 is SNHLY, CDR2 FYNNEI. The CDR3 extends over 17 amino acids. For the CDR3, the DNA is TGTGCCAGCAGTGAAGCTATTATAGGACAGATACTCTACGAGCAGTACTTC. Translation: CASSEAIIGQILYEQYF.

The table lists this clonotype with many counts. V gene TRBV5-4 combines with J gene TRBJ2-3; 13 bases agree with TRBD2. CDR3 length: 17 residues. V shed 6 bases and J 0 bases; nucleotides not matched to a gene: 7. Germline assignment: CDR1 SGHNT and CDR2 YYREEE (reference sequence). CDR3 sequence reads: CASNRLAGGSSTDTQYF. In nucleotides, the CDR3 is TGTGCCAGCAATAGACTAGCGGGGGGTTCAAGCACAGATACGCAGTATTTT.

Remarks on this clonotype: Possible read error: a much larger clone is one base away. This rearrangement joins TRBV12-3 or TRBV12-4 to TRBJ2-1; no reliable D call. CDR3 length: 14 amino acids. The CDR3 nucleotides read TGTGCCAGCAGTTCTCCGGGCTCCTACGATGAGCAGTTCTTC. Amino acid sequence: CASSSPGSYDEQFF.

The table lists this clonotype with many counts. CDR3 protein: CASSPGQDYEQYF. The CDR3 nucleotides read TGTGCCAGCAGCCCGGGACAAGACTACGAGCAGTACTTC. V gene TRBV6-5 combines with J gene TRBJ2-7; D may be TRBD1 (6 bases). The ends were cut back, 6 bases at V and 3 bases at J, with 12 bases in the middle. From germline, CDR1 is MNHEY and CDR2 SVGAGI. The CDR3 loop spans 13 amino acids.

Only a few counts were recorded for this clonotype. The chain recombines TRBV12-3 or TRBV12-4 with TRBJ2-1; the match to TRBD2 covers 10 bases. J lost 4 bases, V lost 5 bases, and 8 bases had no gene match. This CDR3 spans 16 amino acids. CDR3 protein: CASSGLAAKPYNEQFF. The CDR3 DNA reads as TGTGCCAGCAGTGGACTAGCGGCCAAGCCTTACAATGAGCAGTTCTTC.

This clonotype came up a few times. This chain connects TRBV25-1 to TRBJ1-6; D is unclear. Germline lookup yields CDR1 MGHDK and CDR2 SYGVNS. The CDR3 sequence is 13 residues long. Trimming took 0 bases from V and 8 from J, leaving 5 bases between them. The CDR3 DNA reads TGTGCCAGCAGTGAATATTTTGATTCACCCCTCCACTTT. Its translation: CASSEYFDSPLHF.

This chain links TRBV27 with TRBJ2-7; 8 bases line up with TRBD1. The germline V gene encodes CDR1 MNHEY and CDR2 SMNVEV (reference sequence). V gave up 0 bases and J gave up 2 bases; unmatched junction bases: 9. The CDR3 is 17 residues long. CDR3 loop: CASSLSAGQGVTYEQYF. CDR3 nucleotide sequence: TGTGCCAGCAGTTTATCGGCAGGACAGGGAGTCACCTACGAGCAGTACTTC.

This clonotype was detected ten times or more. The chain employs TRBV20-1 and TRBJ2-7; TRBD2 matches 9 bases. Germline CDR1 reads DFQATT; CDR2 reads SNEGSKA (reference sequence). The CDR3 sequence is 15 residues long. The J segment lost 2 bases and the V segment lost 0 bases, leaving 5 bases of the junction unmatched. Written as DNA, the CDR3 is TGCAGTGCTAGAGATAGGAGCGGGAGGACCTACGAGCAGTACTTC. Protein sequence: CSARDRSGRTYEQYF.

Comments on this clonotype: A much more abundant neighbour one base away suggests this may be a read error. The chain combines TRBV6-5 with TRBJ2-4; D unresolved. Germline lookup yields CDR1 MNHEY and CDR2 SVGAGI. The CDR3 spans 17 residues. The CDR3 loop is CASNYQAHSPAKNIQYF. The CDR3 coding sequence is TGTGCCAGCAATTACCAGGCCCACTCCCCGGCCAAAAACATTCAGTACTTC.

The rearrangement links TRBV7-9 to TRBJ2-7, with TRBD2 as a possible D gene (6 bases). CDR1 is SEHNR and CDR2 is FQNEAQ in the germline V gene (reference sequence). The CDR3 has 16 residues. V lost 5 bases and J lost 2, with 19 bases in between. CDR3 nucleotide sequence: TGTGCCAGCAGCCCGAGAGGGGCGGGGTCTACCTACGAGCAGTACTTC. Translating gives CASSPRGAGSTYEQYF.

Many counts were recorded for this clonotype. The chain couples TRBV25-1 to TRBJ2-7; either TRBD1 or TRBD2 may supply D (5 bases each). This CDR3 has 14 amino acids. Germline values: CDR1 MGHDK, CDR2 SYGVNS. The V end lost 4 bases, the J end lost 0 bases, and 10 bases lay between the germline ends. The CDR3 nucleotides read TGTGCCAGCAGTGTTTGGGGGTCCTCCTACGAGCAGTACTTC. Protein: CASSVWGSSYEQYF.

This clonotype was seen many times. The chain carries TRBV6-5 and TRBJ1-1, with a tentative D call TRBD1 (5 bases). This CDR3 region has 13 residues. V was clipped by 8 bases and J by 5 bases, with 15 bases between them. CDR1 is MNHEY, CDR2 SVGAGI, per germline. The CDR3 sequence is CASGPGPRTEAFF. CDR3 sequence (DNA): TGTGCCAGCGGACCGGGGCCCAGGACTGAAGCTTTCTTT.

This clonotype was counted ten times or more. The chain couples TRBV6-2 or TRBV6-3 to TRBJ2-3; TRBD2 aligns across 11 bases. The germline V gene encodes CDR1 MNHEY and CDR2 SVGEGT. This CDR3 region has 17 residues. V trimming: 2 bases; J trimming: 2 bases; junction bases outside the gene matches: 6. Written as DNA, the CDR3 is TGTGCCAGCAGTTACGAGGCGACTAGCGGGACCACAGATACGCAGTATTTT. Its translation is CASSYEATSGTTDTQYF.

In nucleotides, the CDR3 is TGTGCCAGCAGCCTCCGGACAGCGGGAATGTTGGAGACCCAGTACTTC. It yields the protein CASSLRTAGMLETQYF. This sequence joins TRBV11-2 and TRBJ2-5; D is perhaps TRBD2 (7 bases). The V and J ends lost 5 bases and 5 bases respectively, with 21 bases between them. The CDR3 is 16 residues long. Germline V gives CDR1 SGHAT, CDR2 FQNNGV.

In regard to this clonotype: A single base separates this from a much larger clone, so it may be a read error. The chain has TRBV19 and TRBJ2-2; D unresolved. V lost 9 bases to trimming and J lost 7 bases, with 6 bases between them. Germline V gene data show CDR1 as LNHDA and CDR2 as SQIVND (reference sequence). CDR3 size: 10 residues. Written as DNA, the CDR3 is TGTGCCAGAAAGAGCGGGGAGCTGTTTTTT. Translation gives CARKSGELFF. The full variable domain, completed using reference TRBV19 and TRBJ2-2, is DGGITQSPKYLFRKEGQNVTLSCEQNLNHDAMYWYRQDPGQGLRLIYYSQIVNDFQKGDIAEGYSVSREKKESFPLTVTSAQKNPTAFYLCARKSGELFFGEGSRLTVL.

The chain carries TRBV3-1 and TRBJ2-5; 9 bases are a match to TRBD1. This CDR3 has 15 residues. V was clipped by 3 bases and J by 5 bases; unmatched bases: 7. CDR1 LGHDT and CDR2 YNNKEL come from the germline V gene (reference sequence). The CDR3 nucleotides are TGTGCCAGCAGCCACCTTCGACAGGGGGATGAGACCCAGTACTTC. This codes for CASSHLRQGDETQYF.

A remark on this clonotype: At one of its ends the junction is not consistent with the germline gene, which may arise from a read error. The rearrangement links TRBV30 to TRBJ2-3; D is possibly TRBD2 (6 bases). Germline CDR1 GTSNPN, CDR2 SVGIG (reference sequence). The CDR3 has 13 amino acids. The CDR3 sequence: CAWSGTSTDTRYF. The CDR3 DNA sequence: TGTGCCTGGAGTGGCACTAGCACTGATACGCGGTATTTT.

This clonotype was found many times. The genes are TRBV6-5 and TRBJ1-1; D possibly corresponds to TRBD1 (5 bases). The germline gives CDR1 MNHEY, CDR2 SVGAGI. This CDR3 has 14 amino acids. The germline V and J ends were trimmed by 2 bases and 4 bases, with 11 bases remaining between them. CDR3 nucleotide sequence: TGTGCCAGCAGTTACGGCTCTGGGGGCACTGAAGCTTTCTTT. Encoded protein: CASSYGSGGTEAFF.

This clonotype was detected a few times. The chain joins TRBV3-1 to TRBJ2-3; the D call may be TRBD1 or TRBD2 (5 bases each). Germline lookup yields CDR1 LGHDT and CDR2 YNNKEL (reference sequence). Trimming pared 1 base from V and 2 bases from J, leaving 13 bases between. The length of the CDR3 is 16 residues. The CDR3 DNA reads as TGTGCCAGCAGCCAAGGGGGCGGGCCCGTCACAGATACGCAGTATTTT. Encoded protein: CASSQGGGPVTDTQYF.

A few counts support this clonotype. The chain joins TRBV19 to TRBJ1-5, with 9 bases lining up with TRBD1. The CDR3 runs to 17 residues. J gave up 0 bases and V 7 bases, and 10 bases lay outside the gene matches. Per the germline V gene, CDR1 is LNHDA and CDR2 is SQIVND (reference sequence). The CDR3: CASNPTGGGYSNQPQHF. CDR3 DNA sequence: TGTGCCAGTAATCCGACAGGGGGTGGATATAGCAATCAGCCCCAGCATTTT.